Here is one T cell receptor beta chain with its context. This sample also contains other DNA sequences that code for the same CDR3. The CDR3 runs to 14 residues. The germline CDR1 and CDR2 sequences are LNHDA and SQIVND (reference sequence). Trimming cost V 6 bases and J 2 bases; bases outside gene matches: 2. These data come from a study of shared clonotypes between healthy human individuals. Sequencing used immunoSEQ multiplex PCR; TCRdb keeps in-frame clones, though not all of them. The sample has some 2.1 million clones, around 95% seen once; the top ten hold 0.1% to 0.15%. The sequence was collected from a man younger than 30 in good health. The gene calls are TRBV19 and TRBJ2-7; 12 bases line up with TRBD2. The specimen sequenced was naive CD4+ T cells sorted from blood. Subset in this sample: CD45RA+ positively selected. CDR3 DNA sequence: TGTGCCAGTAGCCGGACTAGCGGGGCCTACGAGCAGTACTTC. Encoded protein: CASSRTSGAYEQYF.